Below, 29 T cell receptor beta chains from the same sample are listed, as sequenced in a study of cytomegalovirus exposure and HLA in healthy donors. PCR was performed using 60 Vbeta and 13 Jbeta primers. This table comes from immunoSEQ multiplex PCR, and its TCRdb copy is limited to in-frame clones, with some not included. Of about 100,000 clones in the sample, roughly 78% were seen once. Sequencing used PBMCs. The receptors were gathered from a man in his thirties or forties in good health and CMV-seronegative.

A few counts support this clone. The J gene is TRBJ1-4, the V gene TRBV23-1; TRBD1 agrees at 8 bases. TRBV23-1 is flagged as an ORF with uncertain function. The J segment lost 8 bases and the V segment lost 0 bases, leaving 8 bases of the junction unmatched. CDR3 length equals 16 residues. The chain's CDR3 is CASSQSHGQGGEKLFF. DNA for the CDR3: TGCGCCAGCAGTCAATCTCATGGACAGGGAGGAGAAAAACTGTTTTTT.

The rearrangement links TRBV7-9 to TRBJ1-5, with D possibly matching TRBD1 (5 bases). Germline loops: CDR1 SEHNR, CDR2 FQNEAQ (reference sequence). The CDR3 runs 14 residues. The germline V and J ends were trimmed by 3 bases and 3 bases, with 9 bases remaining between them. CDR3 coding DNA: TGTGCCAGCAGCTTTCAGGGCCCCAATCAGCCCCAGCATTTT. Its translation is CASSFQGPNQPQHF. Based on the CDR3 plus reference TRBV7-9 and TRBJ1-5, the full variable domain is DTGVSQNPRHKITKRGQNVTFRCDPISEHNRLYWYRQTLGQGPEFLTYFQNEAQLEKSRLLSDRFSAERPKGSFSTLEIQRTEQGDSAMYLCASSFQGPNQPQHFGDGTRLSIL.

The V gene is TRBV20-1, the J gene TRBJ2-7, with D tentatively TRBD1 (5 bases). V gave up 6 bases and J gave up 6 bases, with 12 bases separating them. The CDR3 is 11 amino acids. From germline, CDR1 is DFQATT and CDR2 SNEGSKA (reference sequence). Written as DNA, the CDR3 is TGCAGTGCCGCAGGGAAGGGCGAGCAGTACTTC. Its protein is CSAAGKGEQYF.

CDR3 residues: CASSGPTRGTEAFF. The DNA of the CDR3 is TGTGCCAGCAGTGGACCGACCCGGGGCACTGAAGCTTTCTTT. This chain links TRBV2 with TRBJ1-1; D is ambiguous. The germline gives CDR1 SNHLY, CDR2 FYNNEI. The CDR3 contains 14 residues. The V end was cut by 4 bases, the J end by 4 bases, with 13 bases between.

The rearrangement joins TRBV6-5 to TRBJ1-2; weak D call: TRBD1 (5 bases). The CDR3 runs 13 residues. In germline, CDR1 is MNHEY, CDR2 SVGAGI. Trimming pared 5 bases from V and 4 bases from J, leaving 11 bases between. In DNA, the CDR3 is TGTGCCAGCAGTCTCACAGGATTCTATGGCTACACCTTC. Translating gives CASSLTGFYGYTF.

As for this clone: At the DNA level, this CDR3 is encoded by other sequences in the same sample as well. The V call is TRBV7-3, the J call TRBJ2-5; TRBD2 aligns across 7 bases. The ends lost 4 bases at V and 2 bases at J; junction bases unmatched: 4. CDR3 length: 14 amino acids. Germline CDR1 and CDR2: SGHTA and FQGTGA. CDR3 sequence: CASSSLGGQETQYF. CDR3 DNA sequence: TGTGCCAGCAGCTCACTCGGGGGGCAAGAGACCCAGTACTTC.

This clone has only a few counts. The chain employs TRBV7-6 and TRBJ2-3; D remains ambiguous. The ends were cut back, 1 base at V and 0 bases at J, with 8 bases in the middle. This CDR3 has 15 residues. Germline CDR1 SGHVS, CDR2 FNYEAQ. The CDR3 sequence is CASSLVARSTDTQYF. In nucleotides, the CDR3 is TGTGCCAGCAGCTTAGTAGCCCGGAGCACAGATACGCAGTATTTT.

This chain links TRBV27 with TRBJ2-3; D gene ambiguous. CDR1 is MNHEY and CDR2 is SMNVEV in the germline V gene (reference sequence). The CDR3 covers 15 residues. Trimming took off 10 bases at V and 0 bases at J, with 17 bases between the two ends. The CDR3 is CATFQYPSSTDTQYF. The CDR3 nucleotides read TGTGCCACCTTCCAGTACCCTTCTAGCACAGATACGCAGTATTTT.

This sequence joins TRBV14 and TRBJ1-1; D uncertain. This CDR3 spans 16 amino acids. The germline CDR1 and CDR2 sequences are SGHDN and FVKESK. The V end was cut by 1 base, the J end by 6 bases, with 18 bases between. CDR3 protein: CASSQGGSGRSAEAFF. The CDR3 coding sequence is TGTGCCAGCAGCCAAGGAGGGAGTGGGCGTTCGGCTGAAGCTTTCTTT.

The table lists this clone with a count of one. J is TRBJ1-2 and V is TRBV25-1; D is unclear. CDR3 length: 15 residues. CDR1 is MGHDK, CDR2 SYGVNS, per germline. Between the trimmed V and J ends, which lost 3 bases and 5 bases, there was a span of 16 bases. This chain's CDR3 is CASSDPGRISYGYTF. CDR3 nucleotide sequence: TGTGCCAGCAGTGACCCAGGCCGGATATCTTATGGCTACACCTTC.

The chain links TRBV7-2 to TRBJ1-5; no firm D call. V lost 1 base and J 5 bases, leaving 6 bases between the germline ends. This CDR3 has 13 residues. The germline V gene encodes CDR1 SGHTA and CDR2 FQGNSA. CDR3 nucleotide sequence: TGTGCCAGCAGCTTAGTACGGGATCAGCCCCAGCATTTT. It yields the protein CASSLVRDQPQHF. Full variable domain (remainder filled in from reference TRBV7-2 and TRBJ1-5): GAGVSQSPSNKVTEKGKDVELRCDPISGHTALYWYRQSLGQGLEFLIYFQGNSAPDKSGLPSDRFSAERTGGSVSTLTIQRTQQEDSAVYLCASSLVRDQPQHFGDGTRLSIL.

There are a few counts of this clone. The V gene is TRBV6-1, the J gene TRBJ2-7; 7 bases are a match to TRBD2. The CDR3 is made up of 15 amino acids. With V trimmed by 5 bases and J by 3 bases, 10 bases remained unmatched. Germline V lookup: CDR1 MNHNS, CDR2 SASEGT. CDR3 loop: CASSSGEGGGYEQYF. In DNA form, the CDR3 reads TGTGCCAGCAGTTCCGGGGAGGGTGGGGGCTACGAGCAGTACTTC.

Written as DNA, the CDR3 is TGCGCCAGCAGCCAAACGCTACAGGTTTACACCTACGAGCAGTACTTC. Its protein product is CASSQTLQVYTYEQYF. The chain recombines TRBV5-1 with TRBJ2-7, with D possibly matching TRBD1 (5 bases). Germline V gene sequence: CDR1 SGHRS, CDR2 YFSETQ. This CDR3 has 16 amino acids. The ends were cut back, 4 bases at V and 2 bases at J, with 19 bases in the middle.

This clone has just a few counts. CDR3 sequence (DNA): TGCGCCAGCAGCTTAGACTACCTAATCACAGATACGCAGTATTTT. This gives the protein CASSLDYLITDTQYF. The rearrangement joins TRBV5-1 to TRBJ2-3; D may be TRBD2 (5 bases). V was pared by 2 bases and J by 2 bases, with 12 bases between. Germline assignment: CDR1 SGHRS and CDR2 YFSETQ. CDR3 size: 15 residues.

The rearrangement links TRBV5-5 to TRBJ2-2; possibly TRBD2 for D (6 bases). Germline V gives CDR1 SGHKS, CDR2 YYEKEE (reference sequence). The CDR3 is 15 residues long. V was shortened by 4 bases and J by 1 base, with 11 bases between the two germline ends. The CDR3, as DNA: TGTGCCAGCAGCGGAGGGACGGTGAACACCGGGGAGCTGTTTTTT. Translating gives CASSGGTVNTGELFF.

The chain combines TRBV7-2 with TRBJ1-5; the match to TRBD1 covers 7 bases. V trimming: 5 bases; J trimming: 5 bases; junction bases outside the gene matches: 3. The CDR3 covers 13 residues. CDR1 and CDR2 (germline): SGHTA, FQGNSA. As DNA, the CDR3 is TGTGCCAGCAGCCTCCAGGGGGATCAGCCCCAGCATTTT. Translated: CASSLQGDQPQHF.

The V call is TRBV14, the J call TRBJ2-5; 9 bases map to TRBD2. V shed 4 bases and J 4 bases; nucleotides not matched to a gene: 10. This CDR3 region has 16 residues. CDR1 is SGHDN, CDR2 FVKESK, per germline. CDR3 coding DNA: TGTGCCAGCAGCCGAGTGCAGGGAGCGGGGGGAGAGACCCAGTACTTC. Translating it yields CASSRVQGAGGETQYF.

This sequence joins TRBV19 and TRBJ2-7, with a weak D call TRBD1 (5 bases). CDR3 length: 11 amino acids. Germline V gives CDR1 LNHDA, CDR2 SQIVND (reference sequence). V was cut by 10 bases and J by 3 bases, with 10 bases left in between. The DNA for the CDR3 is TGTGCCACTTTCGACAGCTACGAGCAGTACTTC. Translation: CATFDSYEQYF. Combining the CDR3 with reference TRBV19 and TRBJ2-7 gives the whole variable domain DGGITQSPKYLFRKEGQNVTLSCEQNLNHDAMYWYRQDPGQGLRLIYYSQIVNDFQKGDIAEGYSVSREKKESFPLTVTSAQKNPTAFYLCATFDSYEQYFGPGTRLTVT.

This chain uses TRBV7-9 with TRBJ1-4, with 9 bases aligning to TRBD1. CDR3 length equals 15 residues. Germline lookup yields CDR1 SEHNR and CDR2 FQNEAQ (reference sequence). Unmatched junction bases numbered 7, after V lost 6 bases and J lost 5 bases. The CDR3 is CASSSGQGENEKLFF. CDR3 nucleotides: TGTGCCAGCAGTTCGGGACAGGGAGAAAATGAAAAACTGTTTTTT.

This clone has only a few counts. The genes are TRBV27 and TRBJ2-1; D perhaps matches TRBD1 (6 bases). In germline, CDR1 is MNHEY, CDR2 SMNVEV (reference sequence). This CDR3 contains 13 residues. Trimming shortened V by 4 bases and J by 9 bases, and 13 bases separated the two germline ends. For the CDR3, the DNA is TGTGCCAGCAGTTGGGGGCCATTAGGTGAGCAGTTCTTC. Translated: CASSWGPLGEQFF.

This chain uses TRBV5-5 with TRBJ2-2, with D uncertain. CDR1 and CDR2 (germline): SGHKS, YYEKEE (reference sequence). The CDR3 consists of 14 residues. Trimming shortened V by 2 bases and J by 8 bases, and 13 bases separated the two germline ends. The CDR3 region is CASSFSDKKGELFF. CDR3 nucleotides: TGTGCCAGCAGCTTTAGTGACAAAAAAGGGGAGCTGTTTTTT.

The chain is built from TRBV19 and TRBJ1-2, with 7 bases fitting TRBD1. CDR1 and CDR2 from the germline V gene are LNHDA and SQIVND (reference sequence). The CDR3 spans 15 residues. Trimming took 4 bases from V and 8 from J; bases not matched to a gene: 13. The DNA for the CDR3 is TGTGCCAGTAGTAAGGTCGACAGGGCCGGTCGGGGCTACACCTTC. Encoded protein: CASSKVDRAGRGYTF.

The chain combines TRBV9 with TRBJ2-7; 11 nucleotides line up with TRBD2. V dropped 0 bases and J dropped 2; count of bases not matched to a gene: 7. The germline V gene encodes CDR1 SGDLS and CDR2 YYNGEE. The CDR3 extends over 17 amino acids. CDR3 DNA: TGTGCCAGCAGCGTAGCTGTCGGGACTAGCGGTCCCTACGAGCAGTACTTC. This codes for CASSVAVGTSGPYEQYF.

The chain combines TRBV4-2 with TRBJ2-1; D possibly corresponds to TRBD2 (5 bases). Trimming left V 4 bases short and J 5 bases short, with 6 bases between. The CDR3 length is 12 residues. Germline-derived CDR1 and CDR2 are LGHNA and YNFKEQ. The CDR3 region is CASSRGNNEQFF. Written as DNA, the CDR3 is TGTGCCAGCAGCCGAGGGAACAATGAGCAGTTCTTC.

The V gene is TRBV25-1, the J gene TRBJ2-5, with D possibly matching TRBD1 (6 bases). V dropped 4 bases and J dropped 5 bases, with 14 bases sitting between them. This CDR3 comprises 14 residues. Germline assignment: CDR1 MGHDK and CDR2 SYGVNS. CDR3 in amino acids: CASSGTRGSETQYF. CDR3 sequence (DNA): TGTGCCAGCAGTGGAACAAGGGGGTCGGAGACCCAGTACTTC.

The CDR3 here is CASSLGTDLMYTEAFF. CDR3 bases: TGCGCCAGCAGCCTCGGGACAGACCTAATGTACACTGAAGCTTTCTTT. The V and J genes are TRBV5-1 and TRBJ1-1, with 7 nucleotides matching TRBD1. V gave up 4 bases and J gave up 3 bases; unmatched junction bases: 12. This CDR3 has 16 amino acids. Looked up from germline, CDR1 is SGHRS and CDR2 is YFSETQ.

V usage is TRBV7-3 and J usage is TRBJ2-6; TRBD2 might be the D (5 bases). The V and J ends lost 1 base and 0 bases respectively, with 10 bases between them. Germline V lookup: CDR1 SGHTA, CDR2 FQGTGA. The CDR3 loop spans 17 amino acids. The CDR3 reads CASSLKGADSGANVLTF. CDR3 bases: TGTGCCAGCAGCTTAAAGGGAGCGGACTCTGGGGCCAACGTCCTGACTTTC.

The chain links TRBV4-3 to TRBJ2-2; TRBD2 is a possible D gene (6 bases). Germline V gene lookup returns CDR1 LGHNA and CDR2 YSLEER. Trimming left V 0 bases short and J 7 bases short, with 9 bases between. The CDR3 consists of 14 residues. CDR3 DNA sequence: TGCGCCAGCAGCCAAGATGGGGGGATCGGGGAGCTGTTTTTT. Translated: CASSQDGGIGELFF.

The rearrangement uses TRBV7-9 and TRBJ1-4, with 8 bases identical to TRBD1. The CDR3 has 15 residues. CDR1 is SEHNR and CDR2 is FQNEAQ in the germline V gene (reference sequence). J lost 5 bases, V lost 5 bases, and 7 bases had no gene match. The CDR3 region is CASSPGQGPNEKLFF. The CDR3 nucleotides are TGTGCCAGCAGCCCCGGACAGGGCCCAAATGAAAAACTGTTTTTT.